The 13 T cell receptor beta chains below were found in one sample sequenced in a study of T cell responses to AZD1222 COVID-19 vaccine. Assay used: immunoSEQ multiplex PCR; TCRdb lists only in-frame clones, some missing. This table holds around 88,000 clones, 70% to 90% found once. This specimen was peripheral blood, taken on day 0 of AZD1222 vaccination. The receptors were sampled from an adult in good health.

The genes are TRBV5-1 and TRBJ2-7; 12 bases agree with TRBD2. The V gene's germline CDR1 is SGHRS and CDR2 YFSETQ. There are 15 residues in the CDR3. Trimming removed 2 bases from V and 1 base from J; junction bases left unmatched: 1. The CDR3 DNA reads as TGCGCCAGCAGCTTTCTAGCGGGAGGGTCCTACGAGCAGTACTTC. Its translation is CASSFLAGGSYEQYF. The variable domain in full, completed from reference TRBV5-1 and TRBJ2-7, reads KAGVTQTPRYLIKTRGQQVTLSCSPISGHRSVSWYQQTPGQGLQFLFEYFSETQRNKGNFPGRFSGRQFSNSRSEMNVSTLELGDSALYLCASSFLAGGSYEQYFGPGTRLTVT.

This clone was detected a few times. The chain combines TRBV5-1 with TRBJ1-3; D gene unclear. From germline, CDR1 is SGHRS and CDR2 YFSETQ. Trimming pared 0 bases from V and 1 base from J, leaving 5 bases between. This CDR3 comprises 14 residues. The CDR3 bases are TGCGCCAGCAGCTTGGAAGGATCTGGAAACACCATATATTTT. It translates to CASSLEGSGNTIYF.

The rearrangement links TRBV10-2 to TRBJ2-7; D possibly corresponds to TRBD2 (5 bases). Germline V gives CDR1 WSHSY, CDR2 SAAADI. With 4 bases removed from V and 2 bases from J, the gap between germline ends came to 12 bases. This CDR3 region has 14 residues. CDR3 sequence: CASSGVGGTYEQYF. DNA of the CDR3: TGCGCCAGCAGTGGTGTAGGAGGAACCTACGAGCAGTACTTC.

In DNA form, the CDR3 reads TGCGCCAGCAGCTTGGCGTTTCTAGCGAATAGCACAGATACGCAGTATTTT. Translating it yields CASSLAFLANSTDTQYF. The rearrangement uses TRBV5-1 and TRBJ2-3; the D gene is possibly TRBD2 (6 bases). Germline V gives CDR1 SGHRS, CDR2 YFSETQ. V was pared by 0 bases and J by 0 bases, with 14 bases between. CDR3 length: 17 residues.

The sample holds one count of this clone. The chain is built from TRBV2 and TRBJ2-3; D remains unclear. The V and J ends lost 6 bases and 2 bases respectively, with 15 bases between them. Germline CDR1 is SNHLY and CDR2 is FYNNEI. The CDR3 is 15 amino acids. The CDR3 protein is CASRMGRQITDTQYF. CDR3 DNA sequence: TGTGCCAGCAGGATGGGTAGGCAGATCACAGATACGCAGTATTTT.

The count of this clone is one. The chain combines TRBV25-1 with TRBJ2-7; perhaps TRBD1 as D (6 bases). The CDR3 extends over 13 amino acids. Germline CDR1 and CDR2: MGHDK and SYGVNS. V lost 5 bases, J lost 0 bases, and 8 bases lay in between. The CDR3 DNA follows: TGTGCCAGCAGTTGGGACAACTCCTACGAGCAGTACTTC. Translation gives CASSWDNSYEQYF.

The V call is TRBV11-2, the J call TRBJ1-1, with D possibly being TRBD1 (6 bases). Germline CDR1 is SGHAT and CDR2 is FQNNGV. This CDR3 comprises 12 residues. Trimming took off 3 bases at V and 10 bases at J, with 12 bases between the two ends. CDR3 sequence reads: CASSFKGVRAFF. The CDR3 nucleotides are TGTGCCAGCAGCTTTAAGGGGGTAAGAGCTTTCTTT.

This clone is labeled medium-sized. J is TRBJ1-2 and V is TRBV19; possibly TRBD1 for D (6 bases). The V gene's germline CDR1 is LNHDA and CDR2 SQIVND (reference sequence). CDR3 length: 12 residues. Trimming pared 8 bases from V and 5 bases from J, leaving 12 bases between. This chain's CDR3 is CASGDKLYGYTF. CDR3 in DNA: TGTGCCAGTGGGGACAAACTGTATGGCTACACCTTC.

This chain uses TRBV7-2 with TRBJ1-1; D unresolved. Per germline, CDR1 SGHTA and CDR2 FQGNSA. The CDR3 extends over 15 amino acids. The germline V and J ends were trimmed by 2 bases and 5 bases, with 15 bases remaining between them. CDR3 DNA sequence: TGTGCCAGCAGCTTAAAGAAGGGCGAAAGGACTGAAGCTTTCTTT. Its protein is CASSLKKGERTEAFF.

CDR3: CATSDSDRAEAFF. The CDR3 coding sequence is TGTGCCACCAGTGACTCCGACAGGGCTGAAGCTTTCTTT. This chain joins TRBV24-1 and TRBJ1-1; 7 nucleotides line up with TRBD1. This CDR3 is built from 13 residues. CDR1 is KGHDR and CDR2 is SFDVKD in the germline V gene. V was clipped by 4 bases and J by 6 bases; unmatched bases: 4.

This clone showed up just once. The J gene is TRBJ2-7, the V gene TRBV6-5; D is uncertain. V was pared by 0 bases and J by 0 bases, with 9 bases between. The CDR3 length is 15 residues. The germline V gene has CDR1 MNHEY and CDR2 SVGAGI. The CDR3 loop is CASSYSSASSYEQYF. The CDR3 nucleotides read TGTGCCAGCAGTTACTCGAGCGCGAGCTCCTACGAGCAGTACTTC.

The V and J genes are TRBV10-2 and TRBJ1-5; D gene ambiguous. The V gene lost 2 bases and the J gene lost 4 bases, with 6 bases spanning the gap. Per the germline V gene, CDR1 is WSHSY and CDR2 is SAAADI. The CDR3 contains 13 residues. The CDR3 nucleotides are TGCGCCAGCAGTGAGGCCCTTAATCAGCCCCAGCATTTT. As protein: CASSEALNQPQHF.

The chain joins TRBV5-6 to TRBJ2-3; D gene ambiguous. Between the trimmed V and J ends, which lost 4 bases and 5 bases, there was a span of 14 bases. CDR1 is SGHDT and CDR2 is YYEEEE in the germline V gene. This CDR3 is built from 14 residues. Here the CDR3 DNA reads TGTGCCAGCAGCGTAGGACCGATCGAAGATACGCAGTATTTT. It encodes CASSVGPIEDTQYF.